These 29 T cell receptor beta chains came from one sample sequenced in a study of blood T cell repertoires in COVID-19 (dated by TCRdb to 2020 to 2021). To prepare the library, the immunoSEQ multiplex PCR assay was applied. In TCRdb, the immuneACCESS table is reduced to in-frame sequences with V and J assigned. These tables do not hold every clone; where another copy was compared, an unresolved V gene accounts for under half, and the others remain unexplained. The sample yields around 200,000 clones; 85% to 90% were counted once. 1.2% of the sample lies in the top ten. Sequences were obtained from PBMCs or T cells enriched from blood (not recorded which). Receptor source: a young man who had recovered from COVID-19.

V is TRBV6-5 and J is TRBJ1-1, with a tentative D call TRBD1 (6 bases). This CDR3 contains 16 residues. The V end was cut by 2 bases, the J end by 4 bases, with 17 bases between. The germline CDR1 and CDR2 sequences are MNHEY and SVGAGI. The CDR3 nucleotides read TGTGCCAGCAGTTACCTCACGGGGGGCCAAGGCACTGAAGCTTTCTTT. As protein: CASSYLTGGQGTEAFF.

The DNA for the CDR3 is TGTGCCAGCAGTTACGACAGGGGGCAAGAGACCCAGTACTTC. It is translated as CASSYDRGQETQYF. The chain combines TRBV2 with TRBJ2-5; TRBD1 agrees at 9 bases. Germline V CDR1 and CDR2: SNHLY, FYNNEI. V shed 5 bases, J shed 2 bases, and the junction held 3 bases outside the gene matches. The CDR3 sequence is 14 residues long.

This chain connects TRBV15 to TRBJ2-1, with 9 bases fitting TRBD2. The CDR3 has 16 amino acids. V was clipped by 3 bases and J by 4 bases; unmatched bases: 7. In germline, CDR1 is LNHNV, CDR2 YYDKDF (reference sequence). The CDR3 is CATSSLAGDSYNEQFF. The CDR3 nucleotides are TGTGCCACCAGCAGTTTAGCGGGAGATTCATACAATGAGCAGTTCTTC.

The chain carries TRBV6-5 and TRBJ2-1; TRBD1 agrees at 9 bases. The CDR3 consists of 15 residues. Germline V CDR1 and CDR2: MNHEY, SVGAGI. V dropped 6 bases and J dropped 3; count of bases not matched to a gene: 6. The CDR3 sequence is CASRGGTGNYNEQFF. The DNA of the CDR3 is TGTGCCAGCAGGGGGGGGACAGGGAACTACAATGAGCAGTTCTTC.

The V gene is TRBV5-8, the J gene TRBJ2-3; TRBD1 matches at 9 bases. This CDR3 region has 15 residues. In germline, CDR1 is SGHTS, CDR2 YDEGEE. J gave up 3 bases and V 2 bases, and 4 bases lay outside the gene matches. This CDR3 is CASSFRDRATDTQYF. The CDR3, as DNA: TGTGCCAGCAGCTTTCGGGACAGGGCGACAGATACGCAGTATTTT. The full variable domain, in which reference TRBV5-8 and TRBJ2-3 provide the parts outside the CDR3, is EAGVTQSPTHLIKTRGQQATLRCSPISGHTSVYWYQQALGLGLQFLLWYDEGEERNRGNFPPRFSGRQFPNYSSELNVNALELEDSALYLCASSFRDRATDTQYFGPGTRLTVL.

CDR3 bases: TGTGCCACCAGTGATGGACAGGGGTTCTACAATGAGCAGTTCTTC. Amino acid sequence: CATSDGQGFYNEQFF. The chain recombines TRBV24-1 with TRBJ2-1; 9 bases are shared with TRBD1. Germline CDR1 is KGHDR and CDR2 is SFDVKD. J gave up 3 bases and V 3 bases, and 2 bases lay outside the gene matches. The CDR3 covers 15 residues.

The V call is TRBV10-2, the J call TRBJ2-3; D may be TRBD2 (6 bases). Trimming cost V 6 bases and J 5 bases, with 15 bases left between them. This CDR3 is built from 14 residues. CDR1 and CDR2 (germline): WSHSY, SAAADI. The CDR3 here is CASSSTRLEDTQYF. The CDR3 DNA reads TGCGCCAGCAGCTCGACTAGGCTCGAAGATACGCAGTATTTT.

This clone has a handful of counts. The V gene is TRBV19, the J gene TRBJ2-7; a possible D gene is TRBD1 (5 bases). The length of the CDR3 is 15 residues. The V end was cut by 3 bases, the J end by 0 bases, with 12 bases between. In germline, CDR1 is LNHDA, CDR2 SQIVND (reference sequence). As DNA, the CDR3 is TGTGCCAGTAGTATGGATTCACAGGTCTCCTACGAGCAGTACTTC. This translates into CASSMDSQVSYEQYF.

This clone was recorded once. The chain has TRBV11-1 and TRBJ2-5, with TRBD2 matching over 8 bases. The CDR3 is 14 residues long. V lost 6 bases, J lost 1 base, and 4 bases stayed unmatched. Germline V gives CDR1 SGHAT, CDR2 FQDESV (reference sequence). DNA for the CDR3: TGTGCCAGCAGTATGGGACTAGTCCAAGAGACCCAGTACTTC. This encodes CASSMGLVQETQYF.

The count of this clone is one. This chain links TRBV9 with TRBJ2-7, with a tentative D call TRBD1 (6 bases). Trimming pared 3 bases from V and 6 bases from J, leaving 13 bases between. This CDR3 is 13 amino acids long. The germline V gene has CDR1 SGDLS and CDR2 YYNGEE. CDR3 coding DNA: TGTGCCAGCAGCGCCGGGACAACATCCGAGCAGTACTTC. Translating gives CASSAGTTSEQYF.

This clone is a singleton in its sample. This chain joins TRBV28 and TRBJ2-3, with 9 positions matching TRBD2. Germline values: CDR1 MDHEN, CDR2 SYDVKM. This CDR3 has 15 amino acids. Trimming took 6 bases from V and 2 from J; bases not matched to a gene: 6. As DNA, the CDR3 is TGTGCCAGCAGCATAGCGGGAGCGACCACAGATACGCAGTATTTT. This sequence encodes CASSIAGATTDTQYF.

The chain carries TRBV7-9 and TRBJ1-3; D gene unclear. The CDR3 is made up of 15 amino acids. Trimming removed 1 base from V and 0 bases from J, with 7 bases in between. Germline CDR1 and CDR2: SEHNR and FQNEAQ (reference sequence). CDR3 DNA: TGTGCCAGCAGCTTAGGTCGTTCCTCTGGAAACACCATATATTTT. This sequence encodes CASSLGRSSGNTIYF. Full variable domain (outside the CDR3, taken from reference TRBV7-9 and TRBJ1-3): DTGVSQNPRHKITKRGQNVTFRCDPISEHNRLYWYRQTLGQGPEFLTYFQNEAQLEKSRLLSDRFSAERPKGSFSTLEIQRTEQGDSAMYLCASSLGRSSGNTIYFGEGSWLTVV.

The chain links TRBV6-5 to TRBJ1-5; 8 bases are shared with TRBD1. Losses at the gene ends were 6 bases for V and 6 bases for J; bases not matched to a gene: 10. This CDR3 contains 15 residues. Germline V gene lookup returns CDR1 MNHEY and CDR2 SVGAGI. The CDR3 is CASSQQPGGTQPQHF. Here the CDR3 DNA reads TGTGCCAGCAGCCAACAACCAGGGGGCACTCAGCCCCAGCATTTT.

The J gene is TRBJ2-1, the V gene TRBV2, with 8 bases lining up with TRBD2. The CDR3 is 14 amino acids. CDR1 is SNHLY and CDR2 is FYNNEI in the germline V gene. The J segment lost 6 bases and the V segment lost 3 bases, leaving 4 bases of the junction unmatched. CDR3 nucleotides: TGTGCCAGCAGTGACCAGCGGGGGTCCAATGAGCAGTTCTTC. As protein: CASSDQRGSNEQFF. The variable domain in full, with the rest retrieved from reference TRBV2 and TRBJ2-1, is EPEVTQTPSHQVTQMGQEVILRCVPISNHLYFYWYRQILGQKVEFLVSFYNNEISEKSEIFDDQFSVERPDGSNFTLKIRSTKLEDSAMYFCASSDQRGSNEQFFGPGTRLTVL.

V usage is TRBV7-6 and J usage is TRBJ2-6; possible D gene TRBD1, 6 bases. Looked up from germline, CDR1 is SGHVS and CDR2 is FNYEAQ. This CDR3 is built from 17 residues. Trimming shortened V by 0 bases and J by 4 bases, and 13 bases separated the two germline ends. CDR3 in DNA: TGTGCCAGCAGCTTAGCTGGGGGCGCCCCCGGGGCCAACGTCCTGACTTTC. Its protein product is CASSLAGGAPGANVLTF. The full variable domain, its missing parts supplied by reference TRBV7-6 and TRBJ2-6, is GAGVSQSPRYKVTKRGQDVALRCDPISGHVSLYWYRQALGQGPEFLTYFNYEAQQDKSGLPNDRFSAERPEGSISTLTIQRTEQRDSAMYRCASSLAGGAPGANVLTFGAGSRLTVL.

This clone was observed a single time. The chain has TRBV3-1 (or the pseudogene TRBV3-2) and TRBJ2-7; D might be TRBD2 (6 bases). Looked up from germline, CDR1 is LGHDT and CDR2 is YNNKEL (reference sequence). CDR3 length: 17 amino acids. V was cut by 0 bases and J by 2 bases, with 17 bases left in between. CDR3 in amino acids: CASSQDLVGDSTYEQYF. CDR3 bases: TGTGCCAGCAGCCAAGATTTAGTAGGGGACTCAACCTACGAGCAGTACTTC.

This clone has only one observation. V is TRBV19 and J is TRBJ1-5; 8 bases agree with TRBD1. Per the germline V gene, CDR1 is LNHDA and CDR2 is SQIVND (reference sequence). The CDR3 has 14 residues. V lost 7 bases to trimming and J lost 2 bases; unmatched junction nucleotides: 4. The CDR3 protein is CASTLTGGNQPQHF. CDR3 nucleotide sequence: TGTGCCAGTACTTTGACAGGGGGCAATCAGCCCCAGCATTTT.

The chain uses TRBV5-5 and TRBJ1-4; tentatively, D is TRBD1 (5 bases). Germline V gene lookup returns CDR1 SGHKS and CDR2 YYEKEE (reference sequence). This CDR3 contains 15 residues. V was shortened by 1 base and J by 4 bases, with 11 bases between the two germline ends. This CDR3 reads CASSLLGQVNEKLFF. The CDR3 DNA follows: TGTGCCAGCAGCTTGCTCGGACAAGTTAATGAAAAACTGTTTTTT.

The chain recombines TRBV9 with TRBJ2-7; 10 bases line up with TRBD2. The CDR3 covers 15 residues. The V gene end was trimmed by 0 bases and the J gene end by 7 bases; junction bases not matched to a gene: 7. The germline gives CDR1 SGDLS, CDR2 YYNGEE. As DNA, the CDR3 is TGTGCCAGCAGCGTAGAAACTAGCGGGGTCGGTGAGCAGTACTTC. The encoded protein is CASSVETSGVGEQYF.

The gene calls are TRBV5-1 and TRBJ1-1, with 10 bases that match TRBD1. The V gene's germline CDR1 is SGHRS and CDR2 YFSETQ. The CDR3 has 15 amino acids. V lost 4 bases to trimming and J lost 3 bases; unmatched junction nucleotides: 6. This CDR3 is CASSTRQGADTEAFF. In nucleotides, the CDR3 is TGCGCCAGCAGCACCCGACAGGGGGCAGACACTGAAGCTTTCTTT.

This sequence joins TRBV19 and TRBJ2-1, with D unclear. The CDR3 length is 14 residues. The V gene's germline CDR1 is LNHDA and CDR2 SQIVND (reference sequence). V dropped 1 base and J dropped 8 bases, with 12 bases sitting between them. The CDR3 is CASSIVYEQYEQFF. DNA for the CDR3: TGTGCCAGTAGTATAGTTTATGAGCAATATGAGCAGTTCTTC.

The table lists this clone with a few counts. An end of the junction does not agree with germline; a read error may underlie this. The rearrangement uses TRBV7-7 and TRBJ2-2, with 9 nucleotides matching TRBD2. This CDR3 has 15 amino acids. CDR1 is SSHAT, CDR2 FNYEAQ, per germline (reference sequence). The CDR3 DNA follows: TGTGCTAGCAGCTCCTTAGCGGGAGCTACCGGGGAGCTGTTTTTT. Protein sequence: CASSSLAGATGELFF.

The genes are TRBV18 and TRBJ2-3; TRBD2 matches at 8 bases. V trimming: 3 bases; J trimming: 5 bases; junction bases outside the gene matches: 10. The CDR3 contains 16 residues. CDR1 is KGHSH and CDR2 is LQKENI in the germline V gene. The CDR3 reads CASSPVVGGAEDTQYF. The CDR3 bases are TGTGCCAGCTCACCTGTTGTCGGGGGGGCCGAAGATACGCAGTATTTT.

This chain joins TRBV2 and TRBJ1-6; 10 bases align to TRBD1. CDR1 is SNHLY and CDR2 is FYNNEI in the germline V gene. CDR3 size: 15 residues. This chain's CDR3 is CGARQGASYNSPLHF. Here the CDR3 DNA reads TGTGGGGCGCGACAGGGGGCTTCCTATAATTCACCCCTCCACTTT.

This chain connects TRBV9 to TRBJ1-2; 8 nucleotides match TRBD1. With V trimmed by 4 bases and J by 6 bases, 14 bases remained unmatched. The CDR3 is made up of 16 amino acids. Per the germline V gene, CDR1 is SGDLS and CDR2 is YYNGEE. The CDR3 nucleotides read TGTGCCAGCAGCCTAGGGGACAGGCCACAGGTCAATGGCTACACCTTC. Protein sequence: CASSLGDRPQVNGYTF.

This rearrangement joins TRBV5-5 to TRBJ2-3, with D maybe TRBD2 (6 bases). The germline gives CDR1 SGHKS, CDR2 YYEKEE (reference sequence). The V end was cut by 5 bases, the J end by 5 bases, with 12 bases between. The CDR3 is made up of 13 amino acids. As DNA, the CDR3 is TGTGCCAGCAGTTGGGACTTCCTAGATACGCAGTATTTT. This encodes CASSWDFLDTQYF.

V gene TRBV7-2 combines with J gene TRBJ2-5; D gene unclear. The CDR3 has 15 residues. Per the germline V gene, CDR1 is SGHTA and CDR2 is FQGNSA. V was pared by 1 base and J by 7 bases, with 16 bases between. The CDR3 here is CASSLVPRPDLTQYF. The CDR3 DNA reads as TGTGCCAGCAGCTTAGTACCGAGGCCCGATCTGACCCAGTACTTC. Based on the CDR3 plus reference TRBV7-2 and TRBJ2-5, the full variable domain is GAGVSQSPSNKVTEKGKDVELRCDPISGHTALYWYRQSLGQGLEFLIYFQGNSAPDKSGLPSDRFSAERTGGSVSTLTIQRTQQEDSAVYLCASSLVPRPDLTQYFGPGTRLLVL.

The CDR3 sequence is CASSFVAEYNEQFF. The CDR3 bases are TGTGCCAGCAGTTTTGTTGCCGAGTACAATGAGCAGTTCTTC. V gene TRBV6-5 combines with J gene TRBJ2-1; no definite D call. V was trimmed by 4 bases and J by 4 bases, leaving 11 bases between them. There are 14 residues in the CDR3. Germline V gene lookup returns CDR1 MNHEY and CDR2 SVGAGI.

The chain carries TRBV27 and TRBJ2-2; 7 positions agree with TRBD1. The V gene's germline CDR1 is MNHEY and CDR2 SMNVEV (reference sequence). J was trimmed by 4 bases and V by 5 bases; bases with no gene match: 10. There are 16 residues in the CDR3. The CDR3 here is CASSQKSTGPTGELFF. The CDR3 DNA follows: TGTGCCAGCAGTCAAAAGTCGACAGGGCCCACCGGGGAGCTGTTTTTT.